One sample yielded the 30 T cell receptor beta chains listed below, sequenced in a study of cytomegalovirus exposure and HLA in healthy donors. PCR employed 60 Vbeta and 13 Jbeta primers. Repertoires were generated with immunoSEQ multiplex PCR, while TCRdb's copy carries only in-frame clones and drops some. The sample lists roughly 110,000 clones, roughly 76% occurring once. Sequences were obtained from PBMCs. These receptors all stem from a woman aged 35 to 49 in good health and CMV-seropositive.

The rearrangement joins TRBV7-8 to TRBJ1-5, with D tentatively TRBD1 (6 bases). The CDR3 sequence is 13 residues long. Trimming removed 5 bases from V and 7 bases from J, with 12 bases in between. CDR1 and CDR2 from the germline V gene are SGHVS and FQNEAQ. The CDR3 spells CASSGTGSQPQHF. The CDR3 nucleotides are TGTGCCAGCAGCGGAACAGGGAGCCAGCCCCAGCATTTT.

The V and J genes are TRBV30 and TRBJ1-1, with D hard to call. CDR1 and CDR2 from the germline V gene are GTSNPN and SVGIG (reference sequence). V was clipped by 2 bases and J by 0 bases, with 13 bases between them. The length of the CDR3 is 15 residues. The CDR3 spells CAWSRGGSMNTEAFF. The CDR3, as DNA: TGTGCCTGGAGTCGGGGTGGCAGCATGAACACTGAAGCTTTCTTT.

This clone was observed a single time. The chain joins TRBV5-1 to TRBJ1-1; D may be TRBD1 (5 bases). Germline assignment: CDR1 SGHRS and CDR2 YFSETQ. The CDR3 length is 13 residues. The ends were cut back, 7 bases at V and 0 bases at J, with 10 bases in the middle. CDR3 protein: CASSGGMNTEAFF. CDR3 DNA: TGCGCCAGCTCGGGGGGTATGAACACTGAAGCTTTCTTT.

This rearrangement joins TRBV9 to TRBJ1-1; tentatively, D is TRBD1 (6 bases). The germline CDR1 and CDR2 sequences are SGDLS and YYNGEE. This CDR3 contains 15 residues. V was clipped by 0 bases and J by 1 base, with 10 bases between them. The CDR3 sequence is CASSVAPGANTEAFF. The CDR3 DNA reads TGTGCCAGCAGCGTAGCCCCAGGGGCGAACACTGAAGCTTTCTTT. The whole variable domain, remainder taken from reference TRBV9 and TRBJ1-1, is DSGVTQTPKHLITATGQRVTLRCSPRSGDLSVYWYQQSLDQGLQFLIQYYNGEERAKGNILERFSAQQFPDLHSELNLSSLELGDSALYFCASSVAPGANTEAFFGQGTRLTVV.

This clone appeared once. This CDR3 is CASSGDNQPQHF. In DNA form, the CDR3 reads TGTGCCAGTTCAGGGGACAATCAGCCCCAGCATTTT. The chain carries TRBV19 and TRBJ1-5; tentative D call: TRBD1 (6 bases). The CDR3 loop spans 12 amino acids. CDR1 is LNHDA, CDR2 SQIVND, per germline (reference sequence). V was pared by 8 bases and J by 3 bases, with 8 bases between.

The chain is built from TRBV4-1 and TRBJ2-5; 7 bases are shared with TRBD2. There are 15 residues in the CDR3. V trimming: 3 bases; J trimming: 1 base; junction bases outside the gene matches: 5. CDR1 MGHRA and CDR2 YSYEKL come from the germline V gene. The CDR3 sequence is CASSQGSGLQETQYF. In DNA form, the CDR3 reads TGCGCCAGCAGCCAGGGTAGCGGGCTCCAAGAGACCCAGTACTTC.

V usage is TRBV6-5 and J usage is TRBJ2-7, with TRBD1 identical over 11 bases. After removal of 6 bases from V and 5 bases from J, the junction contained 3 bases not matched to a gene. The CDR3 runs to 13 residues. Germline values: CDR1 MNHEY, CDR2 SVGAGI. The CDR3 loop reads CASSGQGADEQYF. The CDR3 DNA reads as TGTGCCAGCAGCGGACAGGGGGCTGACGAGCAGTACTTC.

This CDR3 is CASSYGRQPQETQYF. CDR3 coding DNA: TGTGCCAGCAGTTATGGTCGACAGCCCCAAGAGACCCAGTACTTC. The V call is TRBV6-5, the J call TRBJ2-5; the D gene is possibly TRBD1 (5 bases). The CDR3 runs 15 residues. Trimming shortened V by 3 bases and J by 1 base, and 12 bases separated the two germline ends. Germline V CDR1 and CDR2: MNHEY, SVGAGI.

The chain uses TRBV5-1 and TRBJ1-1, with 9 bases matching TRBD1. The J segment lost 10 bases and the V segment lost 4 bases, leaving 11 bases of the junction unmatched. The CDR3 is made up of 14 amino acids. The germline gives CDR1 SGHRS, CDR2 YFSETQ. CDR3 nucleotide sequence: TGCGCCAGCAGCGATTGGACAGGGGAGGGGAGAGCTTTCTTT. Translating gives CASSDWTGEGRAFF.

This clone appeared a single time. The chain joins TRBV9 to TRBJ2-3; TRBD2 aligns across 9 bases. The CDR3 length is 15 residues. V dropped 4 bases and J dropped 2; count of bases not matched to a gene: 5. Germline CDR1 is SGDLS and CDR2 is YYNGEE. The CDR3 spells CASSPASGVTDTQYF. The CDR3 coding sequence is TGTGCCAGCAGCCCGGCTAGCGGGGTCACAGATACGCAGTATTTT.

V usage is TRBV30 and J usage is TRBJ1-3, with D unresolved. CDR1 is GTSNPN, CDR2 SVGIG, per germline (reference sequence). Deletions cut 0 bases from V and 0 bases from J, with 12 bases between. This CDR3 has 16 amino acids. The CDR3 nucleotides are TGTGCCTGGAGTGTACATGGCACTATCTCTGGAAACACCATATATTTT. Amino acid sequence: CAWSVHGTISGNTIYF. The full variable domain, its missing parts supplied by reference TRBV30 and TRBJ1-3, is SQTIHQWPATLVQPVGSPLSLECTVEGTSNPNLYWYRQAAGRGLQLLFYSVGIGQISSEVPQNLSASRPQDRQFILSSKKLLLSDSGFYLCAWSVHGTISGNTIYFGEGSWLTVV.

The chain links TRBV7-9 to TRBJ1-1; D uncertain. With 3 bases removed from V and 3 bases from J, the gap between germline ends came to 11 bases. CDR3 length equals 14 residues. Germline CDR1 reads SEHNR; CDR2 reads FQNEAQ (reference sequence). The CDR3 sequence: CASSLPVGDTEAFF. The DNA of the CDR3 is TGTGCCAGCAGCTTGCCGGTGGGAGACACTGAAGCTTTCTTT.

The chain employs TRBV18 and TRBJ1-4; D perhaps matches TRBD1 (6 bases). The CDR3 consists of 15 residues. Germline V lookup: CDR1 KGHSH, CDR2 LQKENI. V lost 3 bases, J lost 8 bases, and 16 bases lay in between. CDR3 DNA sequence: TGTGCCAGCTCACCTCTGCCAGGGGCGAGAGAAAAACTGTTTTTT. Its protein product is CASSPLPGAREKLFF.

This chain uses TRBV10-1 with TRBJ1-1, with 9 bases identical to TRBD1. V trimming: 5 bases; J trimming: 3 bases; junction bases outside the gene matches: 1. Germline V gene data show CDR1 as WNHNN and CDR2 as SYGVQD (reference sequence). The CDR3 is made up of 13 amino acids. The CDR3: CASSRDRDTEAFF. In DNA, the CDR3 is TGCGCCAGCAGTCGGGACAGGGACACTGAAGCTTTCTTT.

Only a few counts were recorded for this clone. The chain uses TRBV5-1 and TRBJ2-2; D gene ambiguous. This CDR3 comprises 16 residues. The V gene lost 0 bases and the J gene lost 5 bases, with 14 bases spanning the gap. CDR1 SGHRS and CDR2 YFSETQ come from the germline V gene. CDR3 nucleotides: TGCGCCAGCAGCTTGGCCGGGTCTAGTCGAACCGGGGAGCTGTTTTTT. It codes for CASSLAGSSRTGELFF.

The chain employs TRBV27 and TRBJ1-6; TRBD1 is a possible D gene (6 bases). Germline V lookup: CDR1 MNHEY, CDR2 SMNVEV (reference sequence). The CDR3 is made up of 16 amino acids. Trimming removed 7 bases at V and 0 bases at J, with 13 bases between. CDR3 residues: CASKWGGLSYNSPLHF. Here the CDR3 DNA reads TGTGCCAGCAAGTGGGGGGGGCTCTCCTATAATTCACCCCTCCACTTT.

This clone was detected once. The CDR3 DNA sequence: TGTGCCAGCAGTGAAGGAGACAGCTCCTACGAGCAGTACTTC. It translates to CASSEGDSSYEQYF. The V gene is TRBV6-1, the J gene TRBJ2-7; D is possibly TRBD1 (5 bases). The ends were cut back, 1 base at V and 0 bases at J, with 7 bases in the middle. Germline CDR1 reads MNHNS; CDR2 reads SASEGT. The CDR3 runs to 14 residues.

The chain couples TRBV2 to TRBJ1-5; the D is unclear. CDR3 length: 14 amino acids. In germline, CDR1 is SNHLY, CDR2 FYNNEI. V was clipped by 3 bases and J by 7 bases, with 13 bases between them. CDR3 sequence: CASSETRAGQPQHF. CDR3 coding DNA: TGTGCCAGCAGTGAGACGAGGGCGGGACAGCCCCAGCATTTT.

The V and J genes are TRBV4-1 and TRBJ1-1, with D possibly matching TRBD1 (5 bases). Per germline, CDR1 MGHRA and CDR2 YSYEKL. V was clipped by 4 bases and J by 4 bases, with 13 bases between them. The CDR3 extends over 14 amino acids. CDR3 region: CASSPQGVGTEAFF. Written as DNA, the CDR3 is TGCGCCAGCAGCCCGCAGGGCGTGGGCACTGAAGCTTTCTTT.

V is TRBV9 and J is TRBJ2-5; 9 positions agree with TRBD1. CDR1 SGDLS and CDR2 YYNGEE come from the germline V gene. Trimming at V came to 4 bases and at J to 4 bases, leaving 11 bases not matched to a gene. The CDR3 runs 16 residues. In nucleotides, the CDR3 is TGTGCCAGCAGCCAAGGACAGGGGTGGAGGGGAGAGACCCAGTACTTC. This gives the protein CASSQGQGWRGETQYF.

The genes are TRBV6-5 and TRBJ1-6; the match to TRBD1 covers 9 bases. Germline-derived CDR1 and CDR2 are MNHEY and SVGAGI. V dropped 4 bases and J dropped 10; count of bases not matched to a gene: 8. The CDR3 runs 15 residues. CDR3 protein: CASSSTGTGNSPLHF. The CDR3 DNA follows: TGTGCCAGCAGTTCAACAGGGACAGGGAACTCACCCCTCCACTTT.

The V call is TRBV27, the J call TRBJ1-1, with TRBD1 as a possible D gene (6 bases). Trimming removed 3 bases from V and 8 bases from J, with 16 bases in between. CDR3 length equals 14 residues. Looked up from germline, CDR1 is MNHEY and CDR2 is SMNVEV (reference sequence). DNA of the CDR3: TGTGCCAGCAGTTTTCGGGACAAGTCCTCCGAAGCTTTCTTT. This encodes CASSFRDKSSEAFF.

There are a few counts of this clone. In DNA form, the CDR3 reads TGTGCCAGCAGCTCCTACAGGGATACCATCCTTGGGTTAAATGAAAAACTGTTTTTT. This translates into CASSSYRDTILGLNEKLFF. The chain uses TRBV11-2 and TRBJ1-4; possible D gene TRBD1, 6 bases. Germline V gene lookup returns CDR1 SGHAT and CDR2 FQNNGV. The CDR3 runs to 19 residues. The V and J ends lost 4 bases and 5 bases respectively, with 26 bases between them.

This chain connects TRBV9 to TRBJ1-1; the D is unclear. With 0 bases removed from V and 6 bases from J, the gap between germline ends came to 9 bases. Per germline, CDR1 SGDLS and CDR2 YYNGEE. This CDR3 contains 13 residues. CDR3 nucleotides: TGTGCCAGCAGCGTAGGAGAACGCGCTGAAGCTTTCTTT. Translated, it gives CASSVGERAEAFF. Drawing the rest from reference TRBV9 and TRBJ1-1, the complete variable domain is DSGVTQTPKHLITATGQRVTLRCSPRSGDLSVYWYQQSLDQGLQFLIQYYNGEERAKGNILERFSAQQFPDLHSELNLSSLELGDSALYFCASSVGERAEAFFGQGTRLTVV.

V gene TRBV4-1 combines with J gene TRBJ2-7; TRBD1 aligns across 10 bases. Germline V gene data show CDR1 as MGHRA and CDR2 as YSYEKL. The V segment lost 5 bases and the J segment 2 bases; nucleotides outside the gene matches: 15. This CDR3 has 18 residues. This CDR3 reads CASSRLPPGQGKPYEQYF. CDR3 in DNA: TGCGCCAGCAGCAGATTGCCCCCGGGACAGGGGAAACCCTACGAGCAGTACTTC.

Here the CDR3 reads CASTVTLAGPFVATGELFF. Here the CDR3 DNA reads TGTGCCAGCACCGTAACGCTGGCGGGGCCCTTTGTAGCCACCGGGGAGCTGTTTTTT. The rearrangement joins TRBV2 to TRBJ2-2; D perhaps matches TRBD2 (6 bases). V was cut by 7 bases and J by 4 bases, with 28 bases left in between. This CDR3 is 19 amino acids long. Germline-derived CDR1 and CDR2 are SNHLY and FYNNEI.

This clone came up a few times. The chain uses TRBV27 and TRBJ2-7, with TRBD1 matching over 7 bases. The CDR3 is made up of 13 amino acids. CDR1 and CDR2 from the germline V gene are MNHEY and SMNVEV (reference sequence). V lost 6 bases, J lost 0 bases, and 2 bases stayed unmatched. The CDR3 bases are TGTGCCAGCAGACGGGACAGCTCCTACGAGCAGTACTTC. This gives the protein CASRRDSSYEQYF.

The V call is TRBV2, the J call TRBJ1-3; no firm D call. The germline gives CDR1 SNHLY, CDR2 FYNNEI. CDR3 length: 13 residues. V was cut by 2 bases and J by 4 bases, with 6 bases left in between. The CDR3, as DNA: TGTGCCAGCAGTGAACAGGCAGGAAACACCATATATTTT. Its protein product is CASSEQAGNTIYF. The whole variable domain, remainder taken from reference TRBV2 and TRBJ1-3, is EPEVTQTPSHQVTQMGQEVILRCVPISNHLYFYWYRQILGQKVEFLVSFYNNEISEKSEIFDDQFSVERPDGSNFTLKIRSTKLEDSAMYFCASSEQAGNTIYFGEGSWLTVV.

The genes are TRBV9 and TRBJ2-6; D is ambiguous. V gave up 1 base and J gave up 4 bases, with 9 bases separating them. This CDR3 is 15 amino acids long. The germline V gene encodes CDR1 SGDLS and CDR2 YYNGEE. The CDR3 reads CASSVTRVGANVLTF. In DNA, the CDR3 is TGTGCCAGCAGCGTAACCCGAGTAGGGGCCAACGTCCTGACTTTC.

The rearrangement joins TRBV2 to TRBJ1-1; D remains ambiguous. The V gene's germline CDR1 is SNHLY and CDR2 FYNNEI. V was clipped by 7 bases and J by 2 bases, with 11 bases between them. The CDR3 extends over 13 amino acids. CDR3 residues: CASIPEINTEAFF. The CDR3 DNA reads TGTGCCAGCATTCCGGAGATTAACACTGAAGCTTTCTTT.